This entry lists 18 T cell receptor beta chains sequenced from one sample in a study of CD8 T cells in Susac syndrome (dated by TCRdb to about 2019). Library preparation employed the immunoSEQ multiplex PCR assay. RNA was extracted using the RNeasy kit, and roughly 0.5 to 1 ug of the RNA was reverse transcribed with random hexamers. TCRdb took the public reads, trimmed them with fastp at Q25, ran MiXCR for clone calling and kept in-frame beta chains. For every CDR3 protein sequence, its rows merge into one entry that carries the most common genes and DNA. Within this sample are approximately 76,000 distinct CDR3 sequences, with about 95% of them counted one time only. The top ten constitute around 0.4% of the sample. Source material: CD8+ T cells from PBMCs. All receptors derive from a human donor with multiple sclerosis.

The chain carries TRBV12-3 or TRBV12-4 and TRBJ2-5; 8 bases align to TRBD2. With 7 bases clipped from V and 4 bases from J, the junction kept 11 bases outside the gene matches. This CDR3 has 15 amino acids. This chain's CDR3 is CASTITGGVGETQYF. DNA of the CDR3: TGTGCCAGCACCATCACCGGGGGGGTTGGAGAGACCCAGTACTTC.

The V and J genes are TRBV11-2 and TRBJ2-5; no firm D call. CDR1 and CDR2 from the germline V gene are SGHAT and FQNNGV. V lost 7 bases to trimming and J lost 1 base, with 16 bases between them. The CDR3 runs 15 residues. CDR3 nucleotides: TGTGCCAGCACCCTACTTGGACCATCCCAAGAGACCCAGTACTTC. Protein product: CASTLLGPSQETQYF. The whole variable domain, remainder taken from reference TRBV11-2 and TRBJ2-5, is EAGVAQSPRYKIIEKRQSVAFWCNPISGHATLYWYQQILGQGPKLLIQFQNNGVVDDSQLPKDRFSAERLKGVDSTLKIQPAKLEDSAVYLCASTLLGPSQETQYFGPGTRLLVL.

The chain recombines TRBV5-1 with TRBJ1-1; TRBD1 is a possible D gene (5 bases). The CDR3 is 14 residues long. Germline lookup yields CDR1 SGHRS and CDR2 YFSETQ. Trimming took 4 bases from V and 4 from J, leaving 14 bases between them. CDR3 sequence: CASSHGGGPTEAFF. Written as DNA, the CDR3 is TGCGCCAGCAGCCATGGTGGGGGACCCACTGAAGCTTTCTTT.

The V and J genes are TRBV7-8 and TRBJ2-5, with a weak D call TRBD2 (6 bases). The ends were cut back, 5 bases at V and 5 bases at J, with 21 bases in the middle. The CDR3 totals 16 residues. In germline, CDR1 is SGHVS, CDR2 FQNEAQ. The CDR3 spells CASSPTYGRRGETQYF. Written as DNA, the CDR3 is TGTGCCAGCAGCCCCACATACGGACGCCGGGGGGAGACCCAGTACTTC.

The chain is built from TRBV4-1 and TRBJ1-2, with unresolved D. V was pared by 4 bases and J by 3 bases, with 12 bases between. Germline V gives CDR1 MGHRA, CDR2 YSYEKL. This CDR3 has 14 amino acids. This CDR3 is CASSPVRGDYGYTF. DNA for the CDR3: TGCGCCAGCAGCCCGGTCCGGGGTGACTATGGCTACACCTTC.

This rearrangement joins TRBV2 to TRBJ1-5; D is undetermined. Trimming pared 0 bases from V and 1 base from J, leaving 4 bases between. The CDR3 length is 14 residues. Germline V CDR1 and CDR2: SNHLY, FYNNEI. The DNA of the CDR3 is TGTGCCAGCAGTGAAGCAACGAGCAATCAGCCCCAGCATTTT. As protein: CASSEATSNQPQHF.

CDR3 in DNA: TGTGCCAGCAGCTTTGCCCTTCAAGAGACCCAGTACTTC. Its protein product is CASSFALQETQYF. The chain carries TRBV7-9 and TRBJ2-5; D is undetermined. Germline values: CDR1 SEHNR, CDR2 FQNEAQ (reference sequence). The V end was cut by 3 bases, the J end by 2 bases, with 7 bases between. The CDR3 runs 13 residues.

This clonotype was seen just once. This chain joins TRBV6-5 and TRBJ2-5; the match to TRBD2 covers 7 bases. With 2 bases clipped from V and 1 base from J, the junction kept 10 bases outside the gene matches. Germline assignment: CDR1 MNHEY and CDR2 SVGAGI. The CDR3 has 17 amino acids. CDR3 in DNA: TGTGCCAGCAGTTACAATTTTCCTGTAGCGGGCCAAGAGACCCAGTACTTC. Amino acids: CASSYNFPVAGQETQYF.

In nucleotides, the CDR3 is TGTGCCAGCAGCGTAGCTACAGGAGGCGAGCAGTACTTC. Translation: CASSVATGGEQYF. This rearrangement joins TRBV9 to TRBJ2-7; D tentatively fits TRBD1 or TRBD2 (5 bases each). Germline V lookup: CDR1 SGDLS, CDR2 YYNGEE. The CDR3 consists of 13 residues. V was trimmed by 0 bases and J by 6 bases, leaving 10 bases between them.

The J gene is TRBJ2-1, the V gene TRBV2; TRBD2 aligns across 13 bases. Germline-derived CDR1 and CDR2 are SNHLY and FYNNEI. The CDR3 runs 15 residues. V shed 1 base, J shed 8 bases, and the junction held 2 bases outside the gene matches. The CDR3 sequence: CASSEGLAGGHEQFF. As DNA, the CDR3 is TGTGCCAGCAGTGAAGGACTAGCGGGAGGCCATGAGCAGTTCTTC.

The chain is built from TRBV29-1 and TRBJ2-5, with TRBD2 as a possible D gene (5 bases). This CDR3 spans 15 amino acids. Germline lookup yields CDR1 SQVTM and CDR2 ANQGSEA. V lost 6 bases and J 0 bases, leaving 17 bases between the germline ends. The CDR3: CSVEIARGYQETQYF. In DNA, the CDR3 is TGCAGCGTAGAAATAGCGCGAGGGTACCAAGAGACCCAGTACTTC.

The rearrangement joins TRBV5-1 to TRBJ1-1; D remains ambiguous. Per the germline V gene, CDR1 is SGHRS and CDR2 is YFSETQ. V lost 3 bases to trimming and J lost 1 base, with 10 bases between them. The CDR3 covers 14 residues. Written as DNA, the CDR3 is TGCGCCAGCAGCTACCACAGTCCGAACACTGAAGCTTTCTTT. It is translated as CASSYHSPNTEAFF.

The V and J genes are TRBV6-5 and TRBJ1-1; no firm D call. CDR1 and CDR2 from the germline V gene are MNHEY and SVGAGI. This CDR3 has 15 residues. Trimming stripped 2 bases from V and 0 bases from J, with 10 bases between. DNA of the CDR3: TGTGCCAGCAGTTACACCCGGGCTCTGAACACTGAAGCTTTCTTT. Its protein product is CASSYTRALNTEAFF.

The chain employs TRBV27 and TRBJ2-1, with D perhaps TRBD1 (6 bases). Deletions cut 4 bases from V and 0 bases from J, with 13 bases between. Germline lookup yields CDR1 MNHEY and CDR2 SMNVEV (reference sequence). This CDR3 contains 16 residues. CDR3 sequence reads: CASSSLGTHSYNEQFF. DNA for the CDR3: TGTGCCAGCAGTTCTTTGGGGACACACTCCTACAATGAGCAGTTCTTC.

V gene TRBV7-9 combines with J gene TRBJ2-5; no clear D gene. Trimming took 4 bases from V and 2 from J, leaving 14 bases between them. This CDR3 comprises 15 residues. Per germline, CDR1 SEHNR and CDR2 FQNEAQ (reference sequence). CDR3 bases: TGTGCCAGCAGCTCGGTTGGAGAAAGACAAGAGACCCAGTACTTC. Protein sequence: CASSSVGERQETQYF.

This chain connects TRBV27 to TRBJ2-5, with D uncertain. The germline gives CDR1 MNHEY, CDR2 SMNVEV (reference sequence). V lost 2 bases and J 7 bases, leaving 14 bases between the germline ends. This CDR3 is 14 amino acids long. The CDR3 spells CASSLGLFDSTQYF. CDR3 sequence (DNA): TGTGCCAGCAGTTTAGGGCTTTTCGATTCGACCCAGTACTTC.

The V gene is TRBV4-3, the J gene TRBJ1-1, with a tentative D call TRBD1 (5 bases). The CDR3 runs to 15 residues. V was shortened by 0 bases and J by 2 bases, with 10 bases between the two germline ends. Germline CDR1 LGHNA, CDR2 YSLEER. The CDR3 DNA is TGCGCCAGCAGCCAAGAGGGGCAGGCCAACACTGAAGCTTTCTTT. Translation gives CASSQEGQANTEAFF.

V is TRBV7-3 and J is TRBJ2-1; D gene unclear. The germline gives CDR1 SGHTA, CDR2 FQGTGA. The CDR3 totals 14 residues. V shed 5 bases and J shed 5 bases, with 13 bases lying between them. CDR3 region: CASSPALGHNEQFF. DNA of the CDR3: TGTGCCAGCAGCCCAGCCCTGGGCCACAATGAGCAGTTCTTC.